A single sample is the source of the 3 T cell receptor beta chains below, sequenced in a study of blood T cell repertoires in COVID-19. TCRdb's copy holds only in-frame clones and misses some; the assay was immunoSEQ multiplex PCR. The top ten hold about 8% of the sample, which has just under 50,000 clones, 80% to 90% seen once. The sample consisted of peripheral blood. The source is a human donor in a cohort sampled during active COVID-19.

The gene calls are TRBV3-1 (or the pseudogene TRBV3-2) and TRBJ1-2, with D perhaps matching TRBD1 (5 bases). From germline, CDR1 is LGHDT and CDR2 YNNKEL (reference sequence). This CDR3 contains 15 residues. The V end was cut by 5 bases, the J end by 2 bases, with 15 bases between. The CDR3 nucleotides read TGTGCCAGCAGCAAAGGAGGCCAGGGAAACTATGGCTACACCTTC. Its protein is CASSKGGQGNYGYTF.

V is TRBV9 and J is TRBJ2-1; 8 bases are a match to TRBD2. Germline V gives CDR1 SGDLS, CDR2 YYNGEE. Trimming removed 0 bases from V and 0 bases from J; junction bases left unmatched: 5. The CDR3 is 17 residues long. The CDR3 nucleotides read TGTGCCAGCAGCGTAGCGCCCGGGGGGGGCTCCTACAATGAGCAGTTCTTC. Residues: CASSVAPGGGSYNEQFF.

The chain uses TRBV7-3 and TRBJ2-1; the D is unclear. V lost 6 bases, J lost 6 bases, and 15 bases lay in between. The V gene's germline CDR1 is SGHTA and CDR2 FQGTGA. The CDR3 has 14 residues. CDR3 in amino acids: CASSLNTNSNEQFF. The CDR3 DNA follows: TGTGCCAGCAGTCTGAATACCAACAGCAATGAGCAGTTCTTC. Filled out from reference TRBV7-3 and TRBJ2-1, the complete variable domain reads GAGVSQTPSNKVTEKGKYVELRCDPISGHTALYWYRQSLGQGPEFLIYFQGTGAADDSGLPNDRFFAVRPEGSVSTLKIQRTERGDSAVYLCASSLNTNSNEQFFGPGTRLTVL.